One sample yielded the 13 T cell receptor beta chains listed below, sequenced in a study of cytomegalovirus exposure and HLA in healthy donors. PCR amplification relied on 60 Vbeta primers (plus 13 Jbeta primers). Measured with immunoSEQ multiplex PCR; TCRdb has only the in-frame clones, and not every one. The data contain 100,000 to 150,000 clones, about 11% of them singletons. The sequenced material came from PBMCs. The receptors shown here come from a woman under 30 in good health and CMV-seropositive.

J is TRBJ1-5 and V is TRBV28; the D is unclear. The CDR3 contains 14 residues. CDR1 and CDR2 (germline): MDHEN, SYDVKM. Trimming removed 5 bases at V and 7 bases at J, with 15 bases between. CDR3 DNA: TGTGCCAGCAGTCCCGATACGAGGAGGCAGCCCCAGCATTTT. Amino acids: CASSPDTRRQPQHF. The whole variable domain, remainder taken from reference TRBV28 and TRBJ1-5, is DVKVTQSSRYLVKRTGEKVFLECVQDMDHENMFWYRQDPGLGLRLIYFSYDVKMKEKGDIPEGYSVSREKKERFSLILESASTNQTSMYLCASSPDTRRQPQHFGDGTRLSIL.

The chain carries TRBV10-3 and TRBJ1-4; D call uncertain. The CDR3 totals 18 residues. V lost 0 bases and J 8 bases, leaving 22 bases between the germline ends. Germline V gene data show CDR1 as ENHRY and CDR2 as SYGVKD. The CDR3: CAISESIGGLGSAEKLFF. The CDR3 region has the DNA TGTGCCATCAGTGAGTCGATAGGAGGGCTGGGGTCGGCCGAAAAACTGTTTTTT.

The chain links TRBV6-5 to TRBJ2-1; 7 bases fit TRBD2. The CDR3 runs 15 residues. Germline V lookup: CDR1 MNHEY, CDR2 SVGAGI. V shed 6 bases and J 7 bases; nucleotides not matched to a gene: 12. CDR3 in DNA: TGTGCCAGCAGCCCACCCCTCGGGAGGCAGAATGAGCAGTTCTTC. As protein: CASSPPLGRQNEQFF.

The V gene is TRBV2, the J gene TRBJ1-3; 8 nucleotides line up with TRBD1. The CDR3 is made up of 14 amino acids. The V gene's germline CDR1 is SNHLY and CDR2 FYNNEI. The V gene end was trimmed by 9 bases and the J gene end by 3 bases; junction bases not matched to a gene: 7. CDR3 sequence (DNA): TGTGCCAGTGGAGGACAGGGCGATGGAAACACCATATATTTT. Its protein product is CASGGQGDGNTIYF.

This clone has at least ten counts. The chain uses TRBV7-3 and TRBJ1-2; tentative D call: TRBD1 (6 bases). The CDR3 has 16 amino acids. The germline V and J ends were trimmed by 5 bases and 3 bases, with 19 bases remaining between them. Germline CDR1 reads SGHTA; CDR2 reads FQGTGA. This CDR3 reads CASSGEDRTLDYGYTF. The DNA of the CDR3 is TGTGCCAGCAGCGGTGAAGACAGGACTCTAGACTATGGCTACACCTTC.

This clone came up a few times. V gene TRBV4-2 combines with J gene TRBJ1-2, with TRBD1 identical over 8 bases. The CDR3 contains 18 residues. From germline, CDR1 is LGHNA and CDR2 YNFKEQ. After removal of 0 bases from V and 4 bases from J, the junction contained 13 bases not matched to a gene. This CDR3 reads CASSQDQTSGTGPYGYTF. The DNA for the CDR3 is TGTGCCAGCAGCCAAGATCAAACCTCGGGGACAGGCCCCTATGGCTACACCTTC.

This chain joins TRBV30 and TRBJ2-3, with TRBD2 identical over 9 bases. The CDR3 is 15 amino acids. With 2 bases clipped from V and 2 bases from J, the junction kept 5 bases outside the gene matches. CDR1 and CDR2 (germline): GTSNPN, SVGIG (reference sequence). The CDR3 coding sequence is TGTGCCTGGAGTTACGGACTAGCGAACACAGATACGCAGTATTTT. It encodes CAWSYGLANTDTQYF.

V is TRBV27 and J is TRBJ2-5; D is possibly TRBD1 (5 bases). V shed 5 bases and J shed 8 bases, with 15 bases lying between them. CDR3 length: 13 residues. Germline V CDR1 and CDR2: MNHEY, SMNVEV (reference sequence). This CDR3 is CASSLGADRTQYF. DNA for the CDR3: TGTGCCAGCAGTCTTGGGGCCGATCGAACCCAGTACTTC.

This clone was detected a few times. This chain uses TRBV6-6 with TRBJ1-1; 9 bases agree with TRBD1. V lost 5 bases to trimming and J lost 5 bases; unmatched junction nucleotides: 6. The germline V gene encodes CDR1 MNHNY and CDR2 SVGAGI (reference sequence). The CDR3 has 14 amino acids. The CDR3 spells CASSTGTGSTEAFF. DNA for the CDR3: TGTGCCAGCAGTACCGGGACAGGGAGTACTGAAGCTTTCTTT.

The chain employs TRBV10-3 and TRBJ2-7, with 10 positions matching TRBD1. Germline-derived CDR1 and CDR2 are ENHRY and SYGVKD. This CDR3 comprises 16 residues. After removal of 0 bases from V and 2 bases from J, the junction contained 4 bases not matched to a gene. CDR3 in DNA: TGTGCCATCAGTGAGTCGGCTGGGACAGGGGCCTACGAGCAGTACTTC. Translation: CAISESAGTGAYEQYF.

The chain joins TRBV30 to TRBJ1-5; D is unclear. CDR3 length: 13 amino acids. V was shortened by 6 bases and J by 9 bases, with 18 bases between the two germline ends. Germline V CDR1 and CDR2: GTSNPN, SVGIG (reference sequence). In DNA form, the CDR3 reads TGTGCCTGCCAGGCAGCAGGCCCAGGGCCCCAGCATTTT. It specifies CACQAAGPGPQHF.

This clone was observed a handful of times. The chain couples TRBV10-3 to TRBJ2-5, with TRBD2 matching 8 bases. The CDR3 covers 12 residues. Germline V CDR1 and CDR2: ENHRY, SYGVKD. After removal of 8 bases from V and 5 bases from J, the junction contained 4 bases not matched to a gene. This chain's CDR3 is CAIGTSGETQYF. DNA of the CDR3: TGTGCCATCGGGACTAGTGGGGAGACCCAGTACTTC.

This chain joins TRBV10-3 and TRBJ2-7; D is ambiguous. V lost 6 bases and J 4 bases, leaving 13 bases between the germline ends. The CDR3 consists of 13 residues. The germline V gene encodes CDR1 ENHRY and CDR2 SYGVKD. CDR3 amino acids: CAISALDSYEQYF. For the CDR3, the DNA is TGTGCCATCAGCGCGCTAGATTCTTACGAGCAGTACTTC.